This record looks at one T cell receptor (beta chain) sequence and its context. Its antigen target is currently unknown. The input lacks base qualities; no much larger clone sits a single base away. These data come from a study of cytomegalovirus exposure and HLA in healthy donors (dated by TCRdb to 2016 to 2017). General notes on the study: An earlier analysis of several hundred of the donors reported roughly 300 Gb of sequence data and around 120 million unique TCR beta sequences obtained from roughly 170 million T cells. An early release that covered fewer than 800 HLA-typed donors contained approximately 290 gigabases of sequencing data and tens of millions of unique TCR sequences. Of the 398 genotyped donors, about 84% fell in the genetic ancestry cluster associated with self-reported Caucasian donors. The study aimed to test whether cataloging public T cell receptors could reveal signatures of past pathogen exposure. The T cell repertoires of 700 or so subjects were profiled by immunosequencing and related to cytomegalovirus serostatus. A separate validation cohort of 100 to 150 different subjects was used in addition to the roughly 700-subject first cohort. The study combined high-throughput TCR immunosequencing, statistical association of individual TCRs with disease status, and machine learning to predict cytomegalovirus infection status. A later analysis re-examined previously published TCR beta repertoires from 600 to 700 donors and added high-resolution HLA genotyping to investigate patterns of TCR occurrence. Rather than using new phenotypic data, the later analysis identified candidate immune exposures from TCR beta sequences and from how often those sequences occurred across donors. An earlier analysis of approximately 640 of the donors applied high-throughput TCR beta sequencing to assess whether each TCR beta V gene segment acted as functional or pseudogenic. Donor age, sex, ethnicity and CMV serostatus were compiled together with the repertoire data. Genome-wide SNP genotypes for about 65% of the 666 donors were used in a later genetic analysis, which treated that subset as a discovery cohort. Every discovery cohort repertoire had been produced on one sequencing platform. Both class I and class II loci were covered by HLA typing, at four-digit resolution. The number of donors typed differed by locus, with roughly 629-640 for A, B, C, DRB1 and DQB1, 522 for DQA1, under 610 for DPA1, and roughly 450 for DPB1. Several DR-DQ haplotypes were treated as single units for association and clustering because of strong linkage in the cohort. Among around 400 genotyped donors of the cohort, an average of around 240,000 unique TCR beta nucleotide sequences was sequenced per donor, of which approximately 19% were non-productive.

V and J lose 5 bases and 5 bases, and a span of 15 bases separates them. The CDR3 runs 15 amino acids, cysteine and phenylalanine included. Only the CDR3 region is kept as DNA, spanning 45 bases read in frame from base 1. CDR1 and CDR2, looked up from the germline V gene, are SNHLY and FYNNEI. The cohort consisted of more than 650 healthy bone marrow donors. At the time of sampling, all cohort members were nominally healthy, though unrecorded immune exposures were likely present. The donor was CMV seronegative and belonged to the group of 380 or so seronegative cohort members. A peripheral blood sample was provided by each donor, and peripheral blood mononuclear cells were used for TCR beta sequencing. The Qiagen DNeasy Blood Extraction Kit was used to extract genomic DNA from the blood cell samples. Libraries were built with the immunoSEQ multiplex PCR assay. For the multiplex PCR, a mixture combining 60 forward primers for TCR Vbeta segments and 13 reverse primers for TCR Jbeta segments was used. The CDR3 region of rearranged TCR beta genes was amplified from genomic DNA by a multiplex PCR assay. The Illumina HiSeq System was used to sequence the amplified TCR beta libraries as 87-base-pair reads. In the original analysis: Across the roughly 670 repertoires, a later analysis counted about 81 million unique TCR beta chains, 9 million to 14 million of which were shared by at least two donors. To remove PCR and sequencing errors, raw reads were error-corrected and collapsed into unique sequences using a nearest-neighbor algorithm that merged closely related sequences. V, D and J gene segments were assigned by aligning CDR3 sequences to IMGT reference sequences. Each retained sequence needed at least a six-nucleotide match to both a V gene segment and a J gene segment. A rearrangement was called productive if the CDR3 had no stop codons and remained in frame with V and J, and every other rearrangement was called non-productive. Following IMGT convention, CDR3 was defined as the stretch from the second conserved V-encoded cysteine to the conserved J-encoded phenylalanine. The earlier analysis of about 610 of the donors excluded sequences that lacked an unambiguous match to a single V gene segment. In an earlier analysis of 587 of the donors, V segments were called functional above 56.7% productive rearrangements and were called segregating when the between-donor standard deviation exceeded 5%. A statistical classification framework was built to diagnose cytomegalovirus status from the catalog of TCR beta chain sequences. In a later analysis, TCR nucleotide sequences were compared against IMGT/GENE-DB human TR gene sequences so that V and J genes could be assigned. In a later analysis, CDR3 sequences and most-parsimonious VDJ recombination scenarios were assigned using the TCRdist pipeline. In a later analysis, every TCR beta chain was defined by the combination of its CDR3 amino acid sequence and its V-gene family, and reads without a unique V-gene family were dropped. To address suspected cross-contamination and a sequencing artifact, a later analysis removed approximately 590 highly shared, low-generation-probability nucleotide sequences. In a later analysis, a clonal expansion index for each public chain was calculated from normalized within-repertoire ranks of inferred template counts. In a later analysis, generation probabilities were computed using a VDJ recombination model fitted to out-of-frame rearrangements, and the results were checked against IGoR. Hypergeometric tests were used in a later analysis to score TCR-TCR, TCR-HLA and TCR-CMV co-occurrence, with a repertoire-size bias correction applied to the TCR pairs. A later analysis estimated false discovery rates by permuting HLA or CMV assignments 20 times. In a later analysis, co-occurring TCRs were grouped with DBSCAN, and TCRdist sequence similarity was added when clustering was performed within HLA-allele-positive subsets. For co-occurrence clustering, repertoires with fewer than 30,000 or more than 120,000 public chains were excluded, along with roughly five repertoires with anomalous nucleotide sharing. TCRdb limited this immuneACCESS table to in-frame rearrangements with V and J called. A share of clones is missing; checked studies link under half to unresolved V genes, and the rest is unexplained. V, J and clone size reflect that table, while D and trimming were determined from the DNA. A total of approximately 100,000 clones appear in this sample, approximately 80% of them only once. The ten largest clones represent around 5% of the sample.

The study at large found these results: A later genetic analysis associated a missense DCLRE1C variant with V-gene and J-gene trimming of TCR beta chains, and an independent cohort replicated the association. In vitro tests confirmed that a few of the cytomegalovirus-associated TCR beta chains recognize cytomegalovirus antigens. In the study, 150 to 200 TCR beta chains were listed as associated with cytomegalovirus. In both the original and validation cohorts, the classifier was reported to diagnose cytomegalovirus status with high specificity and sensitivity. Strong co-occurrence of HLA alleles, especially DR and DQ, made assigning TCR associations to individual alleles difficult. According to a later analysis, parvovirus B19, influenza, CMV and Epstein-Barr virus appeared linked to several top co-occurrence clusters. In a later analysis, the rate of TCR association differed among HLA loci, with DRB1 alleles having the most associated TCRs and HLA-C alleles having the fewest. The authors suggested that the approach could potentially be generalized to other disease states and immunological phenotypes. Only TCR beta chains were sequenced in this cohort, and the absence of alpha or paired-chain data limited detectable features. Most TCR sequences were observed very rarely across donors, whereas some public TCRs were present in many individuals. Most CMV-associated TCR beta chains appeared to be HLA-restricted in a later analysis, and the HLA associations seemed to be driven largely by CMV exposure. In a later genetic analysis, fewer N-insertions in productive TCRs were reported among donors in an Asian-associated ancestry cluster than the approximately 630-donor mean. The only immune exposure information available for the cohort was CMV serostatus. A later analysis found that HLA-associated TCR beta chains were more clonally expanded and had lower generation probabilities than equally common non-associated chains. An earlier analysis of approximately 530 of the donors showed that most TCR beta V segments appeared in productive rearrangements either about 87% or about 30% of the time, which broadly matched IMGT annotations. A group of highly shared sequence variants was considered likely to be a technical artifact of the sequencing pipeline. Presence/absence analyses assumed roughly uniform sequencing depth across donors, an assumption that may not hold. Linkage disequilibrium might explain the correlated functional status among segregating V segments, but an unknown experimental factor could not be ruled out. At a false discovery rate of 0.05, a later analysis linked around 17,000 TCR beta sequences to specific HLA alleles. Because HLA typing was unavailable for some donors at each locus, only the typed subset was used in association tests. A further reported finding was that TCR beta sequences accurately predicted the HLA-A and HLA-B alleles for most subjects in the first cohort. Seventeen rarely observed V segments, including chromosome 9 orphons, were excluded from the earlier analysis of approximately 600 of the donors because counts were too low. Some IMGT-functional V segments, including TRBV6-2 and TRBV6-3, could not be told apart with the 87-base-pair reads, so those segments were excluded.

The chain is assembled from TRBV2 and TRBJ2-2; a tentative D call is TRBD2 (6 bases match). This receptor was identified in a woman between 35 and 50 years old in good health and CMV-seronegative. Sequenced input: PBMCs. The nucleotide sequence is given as TGTGCCAGCAGTCCTATAGCCGGGGGTACCGGGGAGCTGTTTTTT. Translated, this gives CASSPIAGGTGELFF.